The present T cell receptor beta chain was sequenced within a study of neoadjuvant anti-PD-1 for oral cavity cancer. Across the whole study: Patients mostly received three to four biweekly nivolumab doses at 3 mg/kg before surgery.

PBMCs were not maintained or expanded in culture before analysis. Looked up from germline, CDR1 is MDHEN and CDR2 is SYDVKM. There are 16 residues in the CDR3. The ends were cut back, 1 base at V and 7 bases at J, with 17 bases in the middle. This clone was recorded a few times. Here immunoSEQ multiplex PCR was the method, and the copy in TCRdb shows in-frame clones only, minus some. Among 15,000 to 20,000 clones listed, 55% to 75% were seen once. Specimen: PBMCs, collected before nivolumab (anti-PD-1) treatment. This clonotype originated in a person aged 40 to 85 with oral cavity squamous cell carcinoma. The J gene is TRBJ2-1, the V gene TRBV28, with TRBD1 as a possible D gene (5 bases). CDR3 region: CASSLLSWQGPNEQFF. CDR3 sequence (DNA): TGTGCCAGCAGTTTATTAAGCTGGCAGGGCCCGAATGAGCAGTTCTTC.